The present T cell receptor beta chain was sequenced within a study of blood T cell repertoires in COVID-19. Study overall: In each case, the material was cDNA or gDNA derived from T cells, B-cell-depleted T cells, or PBMCs.

Those enrolled in Seattle joined during active infection and were followed longitudinally afterward. The trim removed 0 bases at V and 2 bases at J, leaving 10 bases unmatched. CDR1 is MGHRA and CDR2 is YSYEKL in the germline V gene. This CDR3 is 18 amino acids long. Per the authors' pipeline: Amplifying reference gene primers gave estimates of nucleated cell counts. Repertoires were generated with immunoSEQ multiplex PCR, while TCRdb's copy carries only in-frame clones and drops some. Clone size and V and J calls were adopted from that table, with D and trimming inferred from the DNA. The sample shows about 480,000 clones, about 91% of them seen only once.

The specimen sequenced was peripheral blood. The sequence came from a man aged 18 to 35 with COVID-19, enrolled during active disease. This chain uses TRBV4-1 with TRBJ2-7; TRBD2 matches at 10 bases. In nucleotides, the CDR3 is TGCGCCAGCAGCCAAGATATCCTAGCGGGGGTTCTTCCCTACGAGCAGTACTTC. The encoded protein is CASSQDILAGVLPYEQYF.